This T cell receptor (beta chain) was profiled in a study of blood T cell repertoires in COVID-19. Sequencing used immunoSEQ multiplex PCR; TCRdb keeps in-frame clones, though not all of them. This sample has about 280,000 clones; nearly 90% occur once, and the top ten carry 1.5% to 2%. Trimming removed 8 bases from V and 3 bases from J, with 8 bases in between. The CDR3 is made up of 13 amino acids. The germline gives CDR1 MNHEY, CDR2 SVGAGI. The chain joins TRBV6-5 to TRBJ1-6; tentatively, D is TRBD1 (6 bases). This receptor was identified in a woman aged 55-75 years who had recovered from COVID-19. The sequencing input was PBMCs or T cells enriched from blood (not recorded which). This CDR3 reads CASQDSYNSPLHF. The CDR3 region has the DNA TGTGCCAGCCAGGACAGCTATAATTCACCCCTCCACTTT.